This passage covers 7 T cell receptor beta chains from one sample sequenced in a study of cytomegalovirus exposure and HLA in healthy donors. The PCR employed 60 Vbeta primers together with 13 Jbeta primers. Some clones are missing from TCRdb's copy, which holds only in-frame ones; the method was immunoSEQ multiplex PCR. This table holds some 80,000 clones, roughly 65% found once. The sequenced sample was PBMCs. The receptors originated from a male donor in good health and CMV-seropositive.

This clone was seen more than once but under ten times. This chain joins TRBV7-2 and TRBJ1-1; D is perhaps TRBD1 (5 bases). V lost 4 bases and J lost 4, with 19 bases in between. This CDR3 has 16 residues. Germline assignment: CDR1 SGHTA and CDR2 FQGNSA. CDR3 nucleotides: TGTGCCAGCAGCTCCGTCGCCCAAACAGGTACCACTGAAGCTTTCTTT. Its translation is CASSSVAQTGTTEAFF.

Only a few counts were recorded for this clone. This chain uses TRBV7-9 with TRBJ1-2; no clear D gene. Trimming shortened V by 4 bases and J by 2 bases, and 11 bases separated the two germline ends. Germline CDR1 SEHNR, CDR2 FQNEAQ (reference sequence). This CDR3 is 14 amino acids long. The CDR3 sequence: CASSSLGRNYGYTF. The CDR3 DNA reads TGTGCCAGCAGCTCACTAGGGAGGAACTATGGCTACACCTTC.

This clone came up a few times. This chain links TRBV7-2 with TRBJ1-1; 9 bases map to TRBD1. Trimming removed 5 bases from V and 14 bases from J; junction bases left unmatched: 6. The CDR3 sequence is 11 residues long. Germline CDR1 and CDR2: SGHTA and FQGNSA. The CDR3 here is CASSDRTGVFF. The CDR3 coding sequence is TGTGCCAGCAGCGACAGGACAGGGGTCTTCTTT.

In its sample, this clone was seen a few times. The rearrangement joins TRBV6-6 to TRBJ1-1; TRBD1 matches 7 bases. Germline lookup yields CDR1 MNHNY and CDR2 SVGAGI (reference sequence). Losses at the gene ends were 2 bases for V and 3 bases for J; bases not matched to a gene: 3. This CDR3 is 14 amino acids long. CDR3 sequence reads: CASSYPDRDTEAFF. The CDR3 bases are TGTGCCAGCAGTTACCCTGACAGGGACACTGAAGCTTTCTTT.

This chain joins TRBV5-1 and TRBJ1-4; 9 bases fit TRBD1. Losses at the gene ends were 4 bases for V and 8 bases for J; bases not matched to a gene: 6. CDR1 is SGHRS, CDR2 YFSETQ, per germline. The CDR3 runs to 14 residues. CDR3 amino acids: CASSGGQGGEKLFF. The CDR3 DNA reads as TGCGCCAGCAGCGGGGGACAGGGAGGGGAAAAACTGTTTTTT.

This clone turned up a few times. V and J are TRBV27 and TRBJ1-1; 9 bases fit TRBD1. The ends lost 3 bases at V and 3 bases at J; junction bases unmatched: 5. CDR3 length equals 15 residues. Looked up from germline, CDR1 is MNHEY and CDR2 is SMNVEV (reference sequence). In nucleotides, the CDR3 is TGTGCCAGCAGTTTCACGGACAGGGGAGACACTGAAGCTTTCTTT. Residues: CASSFTDRGDTEAFF.

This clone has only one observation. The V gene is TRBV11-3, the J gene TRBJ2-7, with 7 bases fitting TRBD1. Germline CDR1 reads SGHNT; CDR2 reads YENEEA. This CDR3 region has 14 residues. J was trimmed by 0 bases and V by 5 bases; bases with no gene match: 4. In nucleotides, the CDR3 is TGTGCCAGCAGCCCTGACAGGGCCTCCTACGAGCAGTACTTC. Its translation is CASSPDRASYEQYF.